Listed below are T cell receptor beta chains from one sample, sequenced in a study of blood T cell repertoires in COVID-19. Some clones are missing from TCRdb's copy, which holds only in-frame ones; the method was immunoSEQ multiplex PCR. The sample lists some 70,000 clones, approximately 84% occurring once. Source material: peripheral blood. These receptors all come from a man aged 35 to 55 with COVID-19, enrolled during active disease. The CDR3 runs from the conserved cysteine through the conserved F or W. The D gene is left open where the match is weak. Clone size, where shown, is once, few, many, or a class for clones that have expanded.

TRBV18	TRBJ1-5	.	.	TGTGCCAGCTCACAAAACGGGTACAATCAGCCCCAGCATTTT	CASSQNGYNQPQHF
TRBV3-1/TRBV3-2	TRBJ1-5	.	.	TGTGCCAGCAGCCAAGATAGTTCGCGCAATCAGCCCCAGCATTTT	CASSQDSSRNQPQHF
TRBV6-1	TRBJ1-2	once	.	TGTGCCAGCAGTGAAGGCGTCACCCAACCCTATGGCTACACCTTC	CASSEGVTQPYGYTF
TRBV2	TRBJ2-2	.	TRBD1	TGTGCCACCTCTGGGACAGGAGCTTCCAACACCGGGGAGCTGTTTTTT	CATSGTGASNTGELFF
TRBV19	TRBJ1-5	.	.	TGTGCCAGTAGTATTGGTCAGGGCCCCTGGCCCCAGCATTTT	CASSIGQGPWPQHF
TRBV5-5	TRBJ2-5	.	TRBD2	TGTGCCAGCAGCTTCACCCCGGGACTAGCTACCGAGACCCAGTACTTC	CASSFTPGLATETQYF
TRBV7-6	TRBJ2-1	.	.	TGTGCCAGCAGCATCTCATTGGGACTTTACAATGAGCAGTTCTTC	CASSISLGLYNEQFF
TRBV2	TRBJ1-6	.	TRBD1	TGTGCCAGCACGGACAGGGCGAGTTCACCCCTCCACTTT	CASTDRASSPLHF
TRBV3-1/TRBV3-2	TRBJ2-4	.	.	TGTGCCAGCAGCCTAGGAGGGATCAAAAACATTCAGTACTTC	CASSLGGIKNIQYF
TRBV23-1	TRBJ1-2	.	.	TGCGCCAGCTCCCCTCGGCGAGGGGGTGGCTACACCTTC	CASSPRRGGGYTF
TRBV4-2	TRBJ1-4	.	.	TGTGCCAGCAGCCCGGATGTGGGGGGAAACCGTCGGCTGTTTTTT	CASSPDVGGNRRLFF
TRBV10-3	TRBJ2-5	.	TRBD2	TGTGCCATCAGTGGGGGAGCGGGGGCAAACCAAGAGACCCAGTACTTC	CAISGGAGANQETQYF
TRBV12-5	TRBJ2-6	.	.	TGTGCTAGTGGTTTGGTATTGGACAGCCAAACTGGGGCCAACGTCCTGACTTTC	CASGLVLDSQTGANVLTF
TRBV2	TRBJ1-1	.	.	TGTGCCAGACGAGAGGTATCTATGAACACTGAAGCTTTCTTT	CARREVSMNTEAFF
TRBV9	TRBJ2-3	.	TRBD2	TGTGCCAGCAGCGCCGGGACTAGCGGGGTCCCGCAGTATTTT	CASSAGTSGVPQYF
TRBV6-1	TRBJ1-5	.	TRBD1	TGTGCCAGCAGTGATCAGGGGGGTGGCAATCAGCCCCAGCATTTT	CASSDQGGGNQPQHF